This TCR beta chain was sequenced for a study of blood T cell repertoires in COVID-19. Using immunoSEQ multiplex PCR, the repertoire was profiled, and TCRdb retains in-frame clones only, with some absent. Seen here are 220,000 or so clones, around 90% observed once, and the top ten hold roughly 15%. Trimming left V 1 base short and J 7 bases short, with 10 bases between. The CDR3 length is 13 residues. Per germline, CDR1 SGHTA and CDR2 FQGNSA. The sample taken for sequencing was PBMCs or T cells enriched from blood (not recorded which). This chain uses TRBV7-2 with TRBJ1-2; D uncertain. The sequence derives from a woman between 50 and 59 years old with acute COVID-19. The CDR3 loop reads CASSLDLAGGYTF. CDR3 sequence (DNA): TGTGCCAGCAGCTTAGATTTGGCAGGTGGCTACACCTTC.